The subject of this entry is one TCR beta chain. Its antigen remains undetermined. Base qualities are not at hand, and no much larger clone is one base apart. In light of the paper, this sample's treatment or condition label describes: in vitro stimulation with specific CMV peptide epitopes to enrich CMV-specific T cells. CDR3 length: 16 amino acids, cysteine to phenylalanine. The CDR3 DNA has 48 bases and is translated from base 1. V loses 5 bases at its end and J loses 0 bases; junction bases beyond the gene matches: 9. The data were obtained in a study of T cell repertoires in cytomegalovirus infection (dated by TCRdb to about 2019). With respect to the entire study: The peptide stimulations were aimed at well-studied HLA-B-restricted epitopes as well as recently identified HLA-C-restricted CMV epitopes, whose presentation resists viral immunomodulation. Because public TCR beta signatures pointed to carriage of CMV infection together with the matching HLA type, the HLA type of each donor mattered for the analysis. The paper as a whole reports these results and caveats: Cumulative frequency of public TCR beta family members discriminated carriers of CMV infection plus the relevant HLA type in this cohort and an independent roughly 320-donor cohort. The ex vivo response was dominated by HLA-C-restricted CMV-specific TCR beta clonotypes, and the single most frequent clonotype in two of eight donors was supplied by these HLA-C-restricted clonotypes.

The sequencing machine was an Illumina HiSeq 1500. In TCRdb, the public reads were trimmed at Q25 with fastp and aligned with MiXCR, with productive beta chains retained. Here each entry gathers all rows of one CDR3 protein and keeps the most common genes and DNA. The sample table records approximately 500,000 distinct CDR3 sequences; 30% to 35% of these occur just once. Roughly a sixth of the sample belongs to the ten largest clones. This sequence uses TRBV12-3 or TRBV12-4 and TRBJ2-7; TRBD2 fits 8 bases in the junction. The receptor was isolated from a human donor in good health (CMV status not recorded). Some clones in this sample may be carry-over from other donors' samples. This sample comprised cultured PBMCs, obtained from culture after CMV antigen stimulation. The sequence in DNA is TGTGCCAGCAGTCCACTCACTAGCGGACCCTCCTACGAGCAGTACTTC. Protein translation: CASSPLTSGPSYEQYF.